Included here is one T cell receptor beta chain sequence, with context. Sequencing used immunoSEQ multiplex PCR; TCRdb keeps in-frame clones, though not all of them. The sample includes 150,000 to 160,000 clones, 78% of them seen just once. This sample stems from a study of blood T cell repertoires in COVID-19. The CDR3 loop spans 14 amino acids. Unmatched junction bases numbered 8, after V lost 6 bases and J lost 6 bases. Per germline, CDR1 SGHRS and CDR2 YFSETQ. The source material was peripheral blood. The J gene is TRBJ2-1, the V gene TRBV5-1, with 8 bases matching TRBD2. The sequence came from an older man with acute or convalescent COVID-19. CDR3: CASNPGTRSNEQFF. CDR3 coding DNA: TGCGCCAGCAACCCCGGGACTAGGAGCAATGAGCAGTTCTTC.